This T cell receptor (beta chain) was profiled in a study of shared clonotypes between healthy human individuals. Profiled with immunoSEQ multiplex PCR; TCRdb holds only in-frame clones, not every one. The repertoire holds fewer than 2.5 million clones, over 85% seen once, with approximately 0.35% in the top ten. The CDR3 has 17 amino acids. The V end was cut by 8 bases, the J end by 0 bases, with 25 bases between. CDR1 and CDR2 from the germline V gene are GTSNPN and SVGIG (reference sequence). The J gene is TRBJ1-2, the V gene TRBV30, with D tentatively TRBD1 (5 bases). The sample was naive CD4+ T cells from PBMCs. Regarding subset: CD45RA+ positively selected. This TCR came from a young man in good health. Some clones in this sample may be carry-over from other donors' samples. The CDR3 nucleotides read TGTGCCGGAGGGAGGGGAAGGGGACCGGCGACTAACTATGGCTACACCTTC. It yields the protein CAGGRGRGPATNYGYTF. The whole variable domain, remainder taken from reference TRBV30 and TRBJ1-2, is SQTIHQWPATLVQPVGSPLSLECTVEGTSNPNLYWYRQAAGRGLQLLFYSVGIGQISSEVPQNLSASRPQDRQFILSSKKLLLSDSGFYLCAGGRGRGPATNYGYTFGSGTRLTVV.